Each of the 21 T cell receptor beta chains below was sequenced from the same sample in a study of neurological immune-mediated disorders. TCRdb re-called the 5' RACE reads with MiXCR, one entry per CDR3 protein. The sample comprises 84,000 or so distinct CDR3 sequences, about 13% of which are singletons, and 5% rests with the top ten. Noted time point: longitudinal time-point 2. The source material was PBMCs. These receptor sequences come from a female donor with HTLV-1-associated myelopathy (HAM/TSP).

V usage is TRBV20-1 and J usage is TRBJ2-3; TRBD1 matches at 8 bases. The ends lost 5 bases at V and 1 base at J; junction bases unmatched: 5. The CDR3 length is 14 residues. Germline values: CDR1 DFQATT, CDR2 SNEGSKA (reference sequence). CDR3 region: CSAFSTGGTDTQYF. The CDR3 DNA reads TGCAGTGCTTTTTCGACAGGGGGCACAGATACGCAGTATTTT.

A note on this clonotype: This could be a read error, since a much larger clone is one nucleotide away. Likely a read error: the CDR3 ends without its conserved phenylalanine or tryptophan. This chain connects TRBV20-1 to TRBJ2-1; D gene unclear. The germline V gene encodes CDR1 DFQATT and CDR2 SNEGSKA (reference sequence). The CDR3 length is 11 residues. V was cut by 3 bases and J by 11 bases, with 11 bases left in between. Here the CDR3 DNA reads TGCAGTGCTAGTGGTGGCGTAAAGCAGTTCATC. This codes for CSASGGVKQFI.

The rearrangement uses TRBV5-1 and TRBJ2-2; a possible D gene is TRBD2 (6 bases). With 3 bases removed from V and 7 bases from J, the gap between germline ends came to 16 bases. The CDR3 loop spans 15 amino acids. Germline V lookup: CDR1 SGHRS, CDR2 YFSETQ. CDR3 region: CASSSTGEGSGELFF. The CDR3, as DNA: TGCGCCAGCAGCTCGACGGGAGAAGGTAGCGGGGAGCTGTTTTTT.

Ten or more counts support this clonotype. The chain is built from TRBV6-6 and TRBJ1-3; maybe TRBD1 (5 bases). The CDR3 covers 14 residues. Germline V CDR1 and CDR2: MNHNY, SVGAGI (reference sequence). V was trimmed by 10 bases and J by 4 bases, leaving 17 bases between them. CDR3 DNA: TGTGCCACCTCTCGGGGGGAGCGCGGAAACACCATATATTTT. Its translation: CATSRGERGNTIYF.

This clonotype was observed at least ten times. CDR3 amino acids: CASSLRGRGNEEQYF. The CDR3 DNA follows: TGTGCCAGCAGCTTAAGGGGCAGGGGGAACGAAGAGCAGTACTTC. The chain couples TRBV7-8 to TRBJ2-7, with 7 positions matching TRBD1. The CDR3 loop spans 15 amino acids. V shed 2 bases and J 7 bases; nucleotides not matched to a gene: 11. Germline CDR1 and CDR2: SGHVS and FQNEAQ.

A word on this clonotype: A much more abundant neighbour one base away suggests this may be a read error. The chain combines TRBV29-1 with TRBJ2-1, with 10 bases fitting TRBD2. Trimming took 8 bases from V and 9 from J; bases not matched to a gene: 13. This CDR3 comprises 14 residues. Germline V CDR1 and CDR2: SQVTM, ANQGSEA. As DNA, the CDR3 is TGCAGCTTCGGGAGCGGGGGGGCCGGGGGTGAGCAGTTCTTC. Translation gives CSFGSGGAGGEQFF.

V usage is TRBV20-1 and J usage is TRBJ1-6; 10 nucleotides match TRBD1. With 6 bases clipped from V and 10 bases from J, the junction kept 6 bases outside the gene matches. This CDR3 is built from 13 residues. Germline CDR1 is DFQATT and CDR2 is SNEGSKA (reference sequence). The CDR3 DNA reads as TGCAGTGCGATGGGACAGGGGTTCTCACCCCTCCACTTT. Amino acids: CSAMGQGFSPLHF.

A few counts support this clonotype. V usage is TRBV7-2 and J usage is TRBJ2-1, with D possibly matching TRBD2 (6 bases). The CDR3 totals 18 residues. In germline, CDR1 is SGHTA, CDR2 FQGNSA. V was shortened by 5 bases and J by 1 base, with 21 bases between the two germline ends. The CDR3 DNA sequence: TGTGCCAGCAGCCGCAGAGCGGCGGGACTGAGATCCTACAATGAGCAGTTCTTC. The encoded protein is CASSRRAAGLRSYNEQFF. Complete variable domain (other parts from reference TRBV7-2 and TRBJ2-1): GAGVSQSPSNKVTEKGKDVELRCDPISGHTALYWYRQSLGQGLEFLIYFQGNSAPDKSGLPSDRFSAERTGGSVSTLTIQRTQQEDSAVYLCASSRRAAGLRSYNEQFFGPGTRLTVL.

About this clonotype: This sequence may be a read error, since a much larger clone differs from it by one base. The V call is TRBV4-1, the J call TRBJ2-7, with 15 nucleotides matching TRBD2. CDR3 size: 16 residues. Germline lookup yields CDR1 MGHRA and CDR2 YSYEKL. The CDR3 DNA is TGCGCCAACAGCGAGACGGGACTAGCGGGGGGCATCGAGCAGTACTTC. It translates to CANSETGLAGGIEQYF.

This clonotype occurred many times. This chain connects TRBV5-1 to TRBJ2-7; D gene uncertain. The CDR3 loop spans 16 amino acids. The germline V gene has CDR1 SGHRS and CDR2 YFSETQ. Deletions cut 2 bases from V and 0 bases from J, with 15 bases between. The CDR3 reads CASSLLRHPSSYEQYF. CDR3 DNA sequence: TGCGCCAGCAGCTTACTCAGGCATCCAAGCTCCTACGAGCAGTACTTC.

This clonotype occurred many times. The V call is TRBV7-2, the J call TRBJ1-2, with 7 bases matching TRBD1. Germline CDR1 is SGHTA and CDR2 is FQGNSA. V shed 4 bases, J shed 3 bases, and the junction held 5 bases outside the gene matches. The CDR3 covers 14 residues. As DNA, the CDR3 is TGTGCCAGCAGCTCCCGACAGGGCCACTATGGCTACACCTTC. Translated: CASSSRQGHYGYTF.

This rearrangement joins TRBV18 to TRBJ1-1; D gene unclear. The CDR3 extends over 11 amino acids. Trimming cost V 2 bases and J 6 bases, with 4 bases left between them. CDR1 is KGHSH, CDR2 LQKENI, per germline. The CDR3 DNA reads as TGTGCCAGCTCACCAGCGTCTGAAGCTTTCTTT. This codes for CASSPASEAFF. Full variable domain (rest looked up from reference TRBV18 and TRBJ1-1): NAGVMQNPRHLVRRRGQEARLRCSPMKGHSHVYWYRQLPEEGLKFMVYLQKENIIDESGMPKERFSAEFPKEGPSILRIQQVVRGDSAAYFCASSPASEAFFGQGTRLTVV.

For the CDR3, the DNA is TGCGCCAGCAGCGTTAGCGGACAGAGCTCTGGAAACACCATATATTTT. Translating gives CASSVSGQSSGNTIYF. This rearrangement joins TRBV5-1 to TRBJ1-3; weak D call: TRBD1 (6 bases). Trimming pared 4 bases from V and 0 bases from J, leaving 14 bases between. CDR1 is SGHRS, CDR2 YFSETQ, per germline. The CDR3 spans 16 residues.

In this sample, this clonotype turned up many times. This chain connects TRBV12-3 or TRBV12-4 to TRBJ2-1, with TRBD2 identical over 8 bases. J gave up 8 bases and V 1 base, and 7 bases lay outside the gene matches. There are 15 residues in the CDR3. Here the CDR3 reads CASSLEPGLVYEQFF. DNA of the CDR3: TGTGCCAGCAGTTTAGAACCGGGACTAGTGTATGAGCAGTTCTTC.

In its sample, this clonotype was seen many times. This chain connects TRBV29-1 to TRBJ1-3, with D possibly TRBD1 on 5 matching bases. Germline V CDR1 and CDR2: SQVTM, ANQGSEA. The V end lost 7 bases, the J end lost 2 bases, and 21 bases lay between the germline ends. The CDR3 runs to 16 residues. The CDR3, as DNA: TGCAGCGGGGGGACGGCGGCGGGTCCGGCTGGAAACACCATATATTTT. Translating it yields CSGGTAAGPAGNTIYF.

The count of this clonotype is one. CDR3 nucleotides: TGTGCCAGCACCTGGGGTGGCGCACAGCCGGGACATGGCTACACCTTC. Translated, it gives CASTWGGAQPGHGYTF. The chain employs TRBV5-5 and TRBJ1-2; D may be TRBD1 (5 bases). The germline CDR1 and CDR2 sequences are SGHKS and YYEKEE (reference sequence). Trimming left V 6 bases short and J 6 bases short, with 24 bases between. The CDR3 extends over 16 amino acids. Full variable domain (outside the CDR3, taken from reference TRBV5-5 and TRBJ1-2): DAGVTQSPTHLIKTRGQQVTLRCSPISGHKSVSWYQQVLGQGPQFIFQYYEKEERGRGNFPDRFSARQFPNYSSELNVNALLLGDSALYLCASTWGGAQPGHGYTFGSGTRLTVV.

This clonotype was detected a few times. This chain joins TRBV5-1 and TRBJ2-7; no clear D. Germline CDR1 reads SGHRS; CDR2 reads YFSETQ. The CDR3 sequence is 13 residues long. Trimming left V 0 bases short and J 6 bases short, with 10 bases between. Written as DNA, the CDR3 is TGCGCCAGCAGCTTGGAACCCAGGCTCGAGCAGTACTTC. Protein: CASSLEPRLEQYF. Full variable domain (remainder filled in from reference TRBV5-1 and TRBJ2-7): KAGVTQTPRYLIKTRGQQVTLSCSPISGHRSVSWYQQTPGQGLQFLFEYFSETQRNKGNFPGRFSGRQFSNSRSEMNVSTLELGDSALYLCASSLEPRLEQYFGPGTRLTVT.

This clonotype has at least ten counts. The chain links TRBV5-1 to TRBJ2-3; 8 bases match TRBD2. There are 16 residues in the CDR3. Trimming cost V 0 bases and J 2 bases; bases outside gene matches: 5. From germline, CDR1 is SGHRS and CDR2 YFSETQ. In nucleotides, the CDR3 is TGCGCCAGCAGCTTGGTCGGGACTAGAGCCACAGATACGCAGTATTTT. This codes for CASSLVGTRATDTQYF.

The table lists this clonotype with many counts. This chain connects TRBV11-2 to TRBJ1-1; 7 bases are shared with TRBD1. The trim removed 5 bases at V and 7 bases at J, leaving 4 bases unmatched. The CDR3 totals 12 residues. Germline values: CDR1 SGHAT, CDR2 FQNNGV. The CDR3 sequence: CASSPRDSEAFF. The CDR3 nucleotides are TGTGCCAGCAGCCCCCGGGACAGTGAAGCTTTCTTT.

There are many counts of this clonotype. The chain recombines TRBV6-2 or TRBV6-3 with TRBJ2-1; 15 nucleotides agree with TRBD2. Losses at the gene ends were 2 bases for V and 0 bases for J; bases not matched to a gene: 2. The CDR3 is made up of 18 amino acids. From germline, CDR1 is MNHEY and CDR2 SVGEGT. For the CDR3, the DNA is TGTGCCAGCAGTTACACGGGACTAGCGGGGGGCTCCTACAATGAGCAGTTCTTC. It encodes CASSYTGLAGGSYNEQFF.

In its sample, this clonotype was seen many times. This chain connects TRBV20-1 to TRBJ2-5; weak D call: TRBD2 (5 bases). The length of the CDR3 is 15 residues. V lost 0 bases and J 1 base, leaving 12 bases between the germline ends. Germline lookup yields CDR1 DFQATT and CDR2 SNEGSKA (reference sequence). This chain's CDR3 is CSARDRSGIQETQYF. The DNA of the CDR3 is TGCAGTGCTAGAGACCGTTCGGGAATCCAAGAGACCCAGTACTTC.